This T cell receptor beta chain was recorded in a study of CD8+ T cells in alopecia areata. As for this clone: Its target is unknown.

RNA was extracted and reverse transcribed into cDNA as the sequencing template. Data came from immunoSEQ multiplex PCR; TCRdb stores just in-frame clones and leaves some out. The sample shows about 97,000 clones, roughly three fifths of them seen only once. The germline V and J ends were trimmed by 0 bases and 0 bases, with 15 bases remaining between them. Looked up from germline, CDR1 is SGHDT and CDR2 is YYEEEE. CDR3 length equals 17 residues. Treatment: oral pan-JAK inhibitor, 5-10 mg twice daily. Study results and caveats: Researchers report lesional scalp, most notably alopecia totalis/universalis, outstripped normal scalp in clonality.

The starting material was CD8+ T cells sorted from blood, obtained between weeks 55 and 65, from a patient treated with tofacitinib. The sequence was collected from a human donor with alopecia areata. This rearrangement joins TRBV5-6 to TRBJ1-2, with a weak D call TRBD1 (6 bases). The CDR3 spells CASSLGRGRGPNYGYTF. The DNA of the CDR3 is TGTGCCAGCAGCTTGGGCAGGGGTAGGGGTCCTAACTATGGCTACACCTTC.